The following is a TCR beta chain sequence with its context. This CDR3 comprises 15 residues. Germline-derived CDR1 and CDR2 are GTSNPN and SVGIG (reference sequence). V gave up 0 bases and J gave up 6 bases; unmatched junction bases: 7. This record belongs to a study of blood T cell repertoires in COVID-19. Study-level background: There were acute and convalescent COVID-19 samples, and they came from the United States, Italy and Spain.

Per the study methods: Scientists estimated how many nucleated cells there were by amplifying reference gene primers. Generated by immunoSEQ multiplex PCR, the TCRdb table keeps only in-frame clones and is missing some. The V and J calls and clone size are taken from that table; D and trimming were inferred from the DNA. The sample consists of some 170,000 clones, 82% of them appearing once. The sample consisted of peripheral blood. The clonotype originates from a woman aged 70-85 years with acute or convalescent COVID-19. V usage is TRBV30 and J usage is TRBJ1-4, with 7 bases that match TRBD1. CDR3 bases: TGTGCCTGGAGTGTATCCCGAACAGGGGATGAAAAACTGTTTTTT. It translates to CAWSVSRTGDEKLFF. Full variable domain (rest looked up from reference TRBV30 and TRBJ1-4): SQTIHQWPATLVQPVGSPLSLECTVEGTSNPNLYWYRQAAGRGLQLLFYSVGIGQISSEVPQNLSASRPQDRQFILSSKKLLLSDSGFYLCAWSVSRTGDEKLFFGSGTQLSVL.